This T cell receptor beta chain comes out of a study of cytomegalovirus exposure and HLA in healthy donors. In the PCR, 60 Vbeta and 13 Jbeta primers were used. The repertoire was sequenced with immunoSEQ multiplex PCR; TCRdb's copy has only in-frame clones and lacks some. The sample lists approximately 130,000 clones; approximately 75% were seen once. The CDR3 is made up of 13 amino acids. Between the trimmed V and J ends, which lost 4 bases and 5 bases, there was a span of 10 bases. Germline V gene lookup returns CDR1 SGHDT and CDR2 YYEEEE. Input material: PBMCs. This clonotype was sampled from a man aged 50 to 60 in good health and CMV-seropositive. The gene calls are TRBV5-6 and TRBJ1-5; D uncertain. The CDR3 DNA is TGTGCCAGCAGCCAAGGTCGGGATCAGCCCCAGCATTTT. This gives the protein CASSQGRDQPQHF.